Listed below are T cell receptor beta chains from one sample, sequenced in a study of regulatory T cells in long-lasting Graves disease. TCRdb re-derived calls from the multiplex PCR reads in MiXCR, one entry per CDR3 protein. There are approximately 230,000 distinct CDR3 sequences in the sample; 15% to 20% occur only once, and more than 20% lies in the top ten. The material sequenced was peripheral blood mononuclear cells (PBMCs), taken at new diagnosis, from a patient treated with antithyroid drugs. All receptors derive from a female donor with Graves disease. Both conserved end residues are part of each CDR3. The D gene is left open where the match is weak. Rows give clone size only sometimes, using once, few, many, or a class for an expanded clone.

>many|TRBV2|-|TRBJ2-7
TGTGCCAGCAGTGCCCTCGGTCGGCAGTACTTC
CASSALGRQYF
>many|TRBV14|-|TRBJ2-5
TGTGCCAGCAGCCCAACCGGGACAAGGAAAGAGACCCAGTACTTC
CASSPTGTRKETQYF
>-|TRBV12-3/TRBV12-4|TRBD1|TRBJ2-5
TGTGCCAGCAGTTCCCTACAGGGGGCCGAGACCCAGTACTTC
CASSSLQGAETQYF
>many|TRBV12-3/TRBV12-4|TRBD1|TRBJ1-2
TGTGCCAGCAACCCGGGACAGGGCTTTGGCTACACCTTC
CASNPGQGFGYTF
>many|TRBV27|-|TRBJ2-3
TGTGCCAGCAGTTTAAGTCGGCAGGTCACAGATACGCAGTATTTT
CASSLSRQVTDTQYF
>-|TRBV29-1|TRBD1|TRBJ2-7
TGCAGCTTATCGGCAGGGGGCGCGAGCTACGAGCAGTACTTC
CSLSAGGASYEQYF
>few|TRBV12-3/TRBV12-4|-|TRBJ1-4
-
CASSFGTGTNEKLFF
>many|TRBV7-9|-|TRBJ2-1
TGTGCCAGCAGCTTAGTCGGGGGTCGATACAATGAGCAGTTCTTC
CASSLVGGRYNEQFF
>many|TRBV7-2|TRBD1|TRBJ1-1
TGTGCCAGCAGCCGGCGGACAGGGGGGACTGAAGCTTTCTTT
CASSRRTGGTEAFF
>many|TRBV28|TRBD1|TRBJ1-5
TGTGCCAGCAGTCTGACAGGGGCTCATCAGCCCCAGCATTTT
CASSLTGAHQPQHF
>-|TRBV10-2|-|TRBJ2-2
TGCGCCATCGCGGACAGTACCACCGGGGGGCTGTTTTTT
CAIADSTTGGLFF
>-|TRBV6-1|-|TRBJ2-2
TGTGCCAGCAGCCTAATCTCCGGACTGGAAGGGGAGCTGTTTTTT
CASSLISGLEGELFF
>many|TRBV28|-|TRBJ2-3
TGTGCCAGCAAAGCAAACACAGATACGCAGTATTTT
CASKANTDTQYF
>medium-sized|TRBV7-9|TRBD2|TRBJ2-2
TGTGCCAGCAGCGGGTCGCGGGGGAGTACCGTAACCGGGGAGCTGTTTTTT
CASSGSRGSTVTGELFF
>medium-sized|TRBV11-1|-|TRBJ2-7
TGTGCCAGCAGCTTAGACAGGGAGCGGGATCGGTACTTC
CASSLDRERDRYF
>many|TRBV18|TRBD1|TRBJ1-1
TGTGCCAGCTCAGGACAGGGGGCGGTCACTGAAGCTTTCTTT
CASSGQGAVTEAFF
>many|TRBV11-2|TRBD2|TRBJ2-1
TGTGCCAGCAGCTTCAGCGGGAGCCACAATGAGCAGTTCTTC
CASSFSGSHNEQFF
>once|TRBV7-2|-|TRBJ2-1
TGTGCCAGCAGATACGACATGGGACTTTTCTTC
CASRYDMGLFF
>many|TRBV6-1|TRBD1|TRBJ1-1
TGTGCCAGCAGTAGCGGGACAGGGGGTGTTCAGAACACTGAAGCTTTCTTT
CASSSGTGGVQNTEAFF
>many|TRBV6-1|TRBD1|TRBJ2-7
TGTGCCACCTCTTACAAAGACAGGGGGATAAGAGAGCAGTACTTC
CATSYKDRGIREQYF
>many|TRBV11-3|-|TRBJ2-7
TGTGCCAGCAGCCGGACACTTGGCGAGCAGTACTTC
CASSRTLGEQYF
>many|TRBV29-1|-|TRBJ2-5
TGCAGCGTTGTGGCCAGGGGGGGAGAGACCCAGTACTTC
CSVVARGGETQYF
>-|TRBV7-9|-|TRBJ1-6
TGTGCCAGCAGCCCCGGGGTCTTCTTTGGTAATTCACCCCTCCACTTT
CASSPGVFFGNSPLHF
>many|TRBV7-8|-|TRBJ1-4
TGTGCCAGCAGCGAGTTTGGGGGGAATGAAAAACTGTTTTTT
CASSEFGGNEKLFF
>-|TRBV29-1|TRBD2|TRBJ2-2
TGCTCCTTCGCCGGGGGGGCTCGGAACACCAGGGAGCTGTTTTTT
CSFAGGARNTRELFF
>-|TRBV4-2|-|TRBJ2-3
TGTGCCAGCAGCCAGGCTGCTAGTTCAGATACGCAGTATTTT
CASSQAASSDTQYF
>many|TRBV20-1|-|TRBJ1-5
TGCAGTGCTGCCGGGAATAGCAATCAGCCCCAGCATTTT
CSAAGNSNQPQHF
>few|TRBV6-1|-|TRBJ2-7
TGTGCCAGCAACGAGGGTGCCCGATTGGGCGAGCAGTACTTC
CASNEGARLGEQYF
>many|TRBV18|TRBD1|TRBJ2-7
TGTGCCAGCTCACCCCAGGGGACAGGGGGTTACGAGCAGTACTTC
CASSPQGTGGYEQYF
>-|TRBV7-6|TRBD1|TRBJ2-2
TGTGCCAGCAGTTCACATCAGGGGGCCGGGGAGCTGTTTTTT
CASSSHQGAGELFF
>few|TRBV7-3|TRBD2|TRBJ2-1
TGTGCCAGCAGCTGGACTAGCGGGAGTGGCTACAATGAGCAGTTCTTC
CASSWTSGSGYNEQFF
>many|TRBV11-2|-|TRBJ1-1
TGTGCCAGCAGCTTAGGGGGGCGGGCCACTGAAGCTTTCTTT
CASSLGGRATEAFF
>-|TRBV29-1|TRBD2|TRBJ2-3
TGCAGCGTTGCTAGCGGGGGCACAGATACGCAGTATTTT
CSVASGGTDTQYF
>many|TRBV27|-|TRBJ1-4
TGTGCCAGCAGTTTAGACTCTGCAACTAATGAAAAACTGTTTTTT
CASSLDSATNEKLFF
>many|TRBV7-9|-|TRBJ2-1
TGTGCCAGCAGCAAAGGTACCTACAATGAGCAGTTCTTC
CASSKGTYNEQFF
>many|TRBV11-3|-|TRBJ1-1
TGTGCCAGCAGCCAAGGCGAACATGGTGAAGCTTTCTTT
CASSQGEHGEAFF
>many|TRBV7-2|-|TRBJ1-1
TGTGCCAGCAGCCGGGGCCAGGACACTGAAGCTTTCTTT
CASSRGQDTEAFF
>many|TRBV12-3/TRBV12-4|-|TRBJ2-1
TGTGCCAGCAGTTTAGAGGTCAGGGTAGTCGGGATTGAGCAGTTCTTC
CASSLEVRVVGIEQFF
>many|TRBV20-1|-|TRBJ2-7
TGCAGTGCTAGCGCCGACAGAACCTACGAGCAGTACTTC
CSASADRTYEQYF
>many|TRBV7-3|-|TRBJ2-1
TGTGCCAGCAGCTTAGGCCAGAGGAATGAGCAGTTCTTC
CASSLGQRNEQFF
>many|TRBV20-1|TRBD2|TRBJ2-5
TGCAGTGCTAGAGATGCCCCTAGACTAGCGGGAGGCTACCAAGAGACCCAGTACTTC
CSARDAPRLAGGYQETQYF
>-|TRBV6-2/TRBV6-3|TRBD1|TRBJ2-7
TGTGCCAGCAGTGAAGAGGGGGCTGAGTACTTC
CASSEEGAEYF